This T cell receptor beta chain derives from a study of blood T cell repertoires in COVID-19. Profiling relied on immunoSEQ multiplex PCR, and the TCRdb table lists in-frame clones only, not all of them. The table shows approximately 250,000 clones, with around nine tenths occurring only once. The CDR3 totals 12 residues. V lost 6 bases and J 1 base, leaving 9 bases between the germline ends. Germline CDR1 is SQVTM and CDR2 is ANQGSEA. The sequencing sample was made of PBMCs or T cells enriched from blood (not recorded which). The origin of this receptor is a woman aged 30 to 39 who had recovered from COVID-19. V gene TRBV29-1 combines with J gene TRBJ2-5, with D perhaps TRBD2 (5 bases). CDR3 amino acids: CSVGEGQETQYF. The CDR3 nucleotides are TGCAGCGTGGGTGAGGGCCAAGAGACCCAGTACTTC.